This is a list of T cell receptor beta chains from one sample in a study of PD-L1 blockade in urothelial cancer. Assay used: immunoSEQ multiplex PCR; TCRdb lists only in-frame clones, some missing. The sample records 45,000 or so clones, approximately 89% being singletons. The sample here was PBMCs, taken around atezolizumab (anti-PD-L1) treatment. These receptors all stem from a man older than 75 with urothelial cancer. Both conserved end residues are part of each CDR3. The order of the fields is clone size, J gene, D gene, V gene, CDR3 protein, CDR3 DNA. D genes are given only for firm matches. Clone size, where shown, is once, few, many, or a class for clones that have expanded.

>-|TRBJ2-6|-|TRBV7-6
CASSLVRGSGANVLTF
TGTGCCAGCAGCTTAGTCCGGGGGTCTGGGGCCAACGTCCTGACTTTC
>-|TRBJ2-1|-|TRBV19
CASRLARTTSNEQFF
TGTGCCAGTAGGCTAGCGCGCACCACTTCAAATGAGCAGTTCTTC
>few|TRBJ1-5|TRBD1|TRBV2
CASRGYRGPGGQPQHF
TGTGCCAGCAGGGGTTACAGGGGGCCAGGCGGTCAGCCCCAGCATTTT
>-|TRBJ2-7|-|TRBV19
CASSKAGLSYEQYF
TGTGCCAGTAGTAAGGCAGGATTATCCTACGAGCAGTACTTC
>-|TRBJ2-5|-|TRBV19
CASSNRGTVQETQYF
TGTGCCAGTAGTAACCGGGGGACAGTTCAAGAGACCCAGTACTTC
>-|TRBJ2-7|-|TRBV7-9
CASSRTGLSQSEQYF
TGTGCCAGCAGCCGAACAGGGCTATCCCAGAGCGAGCAGTACTTC
>-|TRBJ2-3|TRBD2|TRBV30
CAWGTSGKLLSTDTQYF
TGTGCCTGGGGCACTAGCGGGAAACTACTATCCACAGATACGCAGTATTTT
>once|TRBJ1-1|TRBD1|TRBV19
CASSPPPGQGKTEAFF
TGTGCCAGTAGTCCACCACCGGGACAGGGAAAAACTGAAGCTTTCTTT
>-|TRBJ1-1|TRBD1|TRBV19
CASSMWSGGAGTEAFF
TGTGCCAGTAGTATGTGGTCAGGGGGCGCAGGGACTGAAGCTTTCTTT
>few|TRBJ2-1|TRBD1|TRBV5-1
CASSLGVTGINNEQFF
TGCGCCAGCAGCTTGGGGGTGACAGGGATTAACAATGAGCAGTTCTTC
>few|TRBJ2-1|TRBD2|TRBV28
CASRRRVGGRADEQFF
TGTGCCAGCAGACGGCGGGTGGGCGGGAGGGCGGATGAGCAGTTCTTC
>-|TRBJ1-2|TRBD1|TRBV19
CASTFLSQGGYGYTF
TGTGCCAGTACCTTCCTATCGCAGGGGGGCTATGGCTACACCTTC
>-|TRBJ2-6|TRBD1|TRBV29-1
CSAAGGSGANVLTF
TGCAGCGCCGCAGGGGGCTCTGGGGCCAACGTCCTGACTTTC
>-|TRBJ2-3|TRBD2|TRBV5-6
CASSSLAGRTDTQYF
TGTGCCAGCAGCTCGCTAGCGGGCCGCACAGATACGCAGTATTTT
>-|TRBJ2-1|-|TRBV10-2
CASSESGGSMQRNEQFF
TGCGCCAGCAGTGAGTCCGGTGGGTCTATGCAGAGGAATGAGCAGTTCTTC
>-|TRBJ2-2|TRBD2|TRBV4-1
CASSQGASGGYTGELFF
TGCGCCAGCAGCCAAGGGGCTAGCGGGGGTTACACCGGGGAGCTGTTTTTT
>-|TRBJ2-5|TRBD2|TRBV7-2
CASSLGGLAGGETQYF
TGTGCCAGCAGTTTAGGGGGACTAGCGGGAGGAGAGACCCAGTACTTC
>-|TRBJ2-5|TRBD1|TRBV5-4
CASSWGQGAAETQYF
TGTGCCAGCAGCTGGGGACAGGGGGCCGCGGAGACCCAGTACTTC
>few|TRBJ2-1|-|TRBV6-5
CASSYGLRVGEQFF
TGTGCCAGCAGTTACGGGTTGAGGGTCGGTGAGCAGTTCTTC
>-|TRBJ1-1|-|TRBV6-6
CASSYPTQTTEAFF
TGTGCCAGCAGTTACCCAACACAGACCACTGAAGCTTTCTTT
>-|TRBJ2-7|-|TRBV5-1
CASSLRTDSPYEQYF
TGCGCCAGCAGCTTAAGGACAGACAGCCCCTACGAGCAGTACTTC
>-|TRBJ2-7|-|TRBV6-6
CASKLTGGGYEQYF
TGTGCCAGCAAGTTAACGGGGGGCGGCTACGAGCAGTACTTC
>-|TRBJ2-7|TRBD2|TRBV19
CASSSIAGDSYEQYF
TGTGCCAGTAGTAGTATAGCGGGGGACTCCTACGAGCAGTACTTC
>-|TRBJ1-2|-|TRBV27
CASSSIPGGYTF
TGTGCCAGCAGTTCGATTCCAGGTGGCTACACCTTC
>once|TRBJ1-5|TRBD1|TRBV18
CASSPPGQGDNNQPQHF
TGTGCCAGCTCACCACCGGGACAGGGCGATAACAATCAGCCCCAGCATTTT
>-|TRBJ2-1|TRBD2|TRBV7-2
CASSLVAGGNNEQFF
TGTGCCAGCAGCTTAGTAGCGGGAGGCAACAATGAGCAGTTCTTC
>-|TRBJ2-2|-|TRBV27
CATKTGFTGELFF
TGTGCCACCAAAACAGGGTTCACCGGGGAGCTGTTTTTT
>-|TRBJ2-1|-|TRBV5-8
CASSSDNEQFF
TGTGCCAGCAGCTCCGACAATGAGCAGTTCTTC
>-|TRBJ2-1|-|TRBV11-2
CASSLGTSSYNEQFF
TGTGCCAGCAGCTTAGGTACTAGCTCCTACAATGAGCAGTTCTTC
>-|TRBJ2-7|-|TRBV20-1
CSAANQHEQYF
TGCAGTGCTGCGAACCAACACGAGCAGTACTTC
>-|TRBJ2-1|TRBD2|TRBV18
CASSPTVGATSGMDEQFF
TGTGCCAGCTCACCAACTGTAGGCGCGACTAGCGGGATGGATGAGCAGTTCTTC
>-|TRBJ2-4|TRBD2|TRBV11-2
CASSLSGLAGAKNIQYF
TGTGCCAGCAGCTTATCGGGACTAGCGGGGGCCAAAAACATTCAGTACTTC
>-|TRBJ2-6|-|TRBV18
CASSPQGESSGANVLTF
TGTGCCAGCTCACCACAGGGGGAAAGCTCTGGGGCCAACGTCCTGACTTTC
>-|TRBJ2-4|TRBD2|TRBV27
CASSLSLAGGLLAKNIQYF
TGTGCCAGCAGTTTATCACTAGCGGGAGGGCTTCTCGCCAAAAACATTCAGTACTTC
>-|TRBJ2-7|-|TRBV7-2
CASSLQAGPGGYEQYF
TGTGCCAGCAGCTTACAAGCAGGCCCCGGTGGTTACGAGCAGTACTTC
>-|TRBJ1-1|-|TRBV29-1
CSVSGGGEAFF
TGCAGCGTCTCGGGGGGCGGTGAAGCTTTCTTT
>-|TRBJ1-3|-|TRBV28
CASSLWSTADSGNTIYF
TGTGCCAGCAGTTTATGGTCAACAGCCGACTCTGGAAACACCATATATTTT
>-|TRBJ1-1|-|TRBV13
CASSLGTRAGSNTEAFF
TGTGCCAGCAGCCTAGGGACCCGGGCAGGGTCAAACACTGAAGCTTTCTTT
>-|TRBJ2-7|TRBD1|TRBV5-6
CASSRRDRSYEQYF
TGTGCCAGCAGCCGCCGGGACAGGAGCTACGAGCAGTACTTC
>-|TRBJ1-2|TRBD1|TRBV27
CASSSLSQGAGGYTF
TGTGCCAGCAGTTCGTTAAGTCAGGGGGCAGGTGGCTACACCTTC
>-|TRBJ1-2|TRBD1|TRBV19
CASSRDRGSIFGYGYTF
TGTGCCAGTAGTAGGGACAGGGGATCCATCTTCGGCTATGGCTACACCTTC
>-|TRBJ2-7|-|TRBV5-4
CASSLLGFDGRVHEQYF
TGTGCCAGCAGCCTCCTAGGGTTCGACGGGAGAGTCCACGAGCAGTACTTC
>-|TRBJ1-3|-|TRBV9
CASSVVSGTGNTIYF
TGTGCCAGCAGCGTAGTAAGCGGAACGGGAAACACCATATATTTT